This entry describes one T cell receptor beta chain. The antigen remains undetermined. The sample originates from a study of blood T cells in healthy people across ages. Caucasian individuals from Russia who were healthy and aged about 6 to 100 acted as donors. General study points: Unknown donor CMV status possibly confounded expanded clonotype changes.

Together with a sample-barcoded 5' primer, a J-beta primer mix was included in a second PCR lasting about 6 to 11 cycles. Every individual sample yielded 2.5 million or more paired-end reads (each containing CDR3). TCRdb processed the 5' RACE reads anew with MiXCR; each CDR3 protein has one entry. The data hold 1.5 million to 1.8 million distinct CDR3 sequences, with roughly 43% observed a single time. Trimming stripped 3 bases from V and 7 bases from J, with 8 bases between. CDR3 length: 13 amino acids. Looked up from germline, CDR1 is KGHDR and CDR2 is SFDVKD. Input material: blood. The chain links TRBV24-1 to TRBJ2-2; perhaps TRBD1 as D (5 bases). The receptor was derived from a woman aged 18-35 years in good health. CDR3 in DNA: TGTGCCACCAGTGATGCAGGGATCGGGGAGCTGTTTTTT. This encodes CATSDAGIGELFF.